This TCR beta chain was observed in a study of blood T cell repertoires in COVID-19 (dated by TCRdb to the early 2020s). About the study as a whole: The collaborator samples originated in the United States, Italy and Spain and spanned the acute and convalescent phases of COVID-19. The prospective study material was composed of cDNA or gDNA derived from T cells, B-cell-depleted T cells, or PBMCs. Subjects who had been exposed to COVID-19, were actively infected with it, or had recovered from it provided the deeply sampled blood TCRbeta repertoires that made up the dataset. The repertoires were released in a freely available public database meant as a resource for research on the immune response to SARS-CoV-2. The samples were drawn from two sources: the first 160 participants of the ongoing ImmuneRACE study, and fewer than 1,500 subjects contributed by 6 global collaborators. Nearly every sample came with metadata listing a de-identified subject ID, COVID-19 status, age in years and sex. Where available, HLA class I and class II types were taken from metadata supplied by the sample provider and were not determined by assay-based typing.

The CDR3 measures 16 amino acids from cysteine to phenylalanine. The DNA shown is the 48-base CDR3, in frame from base 1. CDR1 is given as SGHTA and CDR2 as FQGNSA, both from the germline V gene. Trimmed from V: 5 bases; trimmed from J: 4 bases; junction bases lacking a gene match: 11. TCRbeta CDR3 regions were amplified from genomic DNA using the immunoSEQ Assay, a bias-controlled multiplex PCR. The authors processed their data as follows. The number of nucleated cells in each sample was estimated by amplification of reference gene primers within the assay. Sequence reads were collapsed and filtered to measure the absolute abundance of every unique TCRbeta CDR3 rearrangement. For each sample, productive Simpson clonality was calculated as the square root of Simpson's diversity index across productive rearrangements. In its TCRdb copy, this immuneACCESS table keeps in-frame sequences only and misses some clones. Where compared with another copy, unresolved V genes explain less than half of these, and the others have no known cause. V and J calls and clone size are given by that table; D and trimming were obtained from the DNA. For this sample there are about 200,000 clones; more than 75% appear just once. The leading ten clones occupy 17% of the sample.

Enrolling through a virtual design, the prospective study's participants ranged in age from roughly 18 to 95 years and lived across around 25 United States geographic areas. To assign participants to cohorts, the prospective study relied on clinical history that participants themselves reported in a screening survey and a study questionnaire. Mobile phlebotomists in the prospective study collected whole blood, serum and a nasopharyngeal or oropharyngeal swab from every participant. Participants in the prospective study had the option to provide additional blood draws and questionnaires over a roughly two-month period. Before DNA extraction, prospective study blood samples were shipped either frozen or at room temperature. General study outcomes and caveats: The quantity of clinical and demographic metadata differed by source and by participant and was supplied without curation.

To note about this clone: Its antigen is currently not known. Within one base of it there is no much larger clone, and no base qualities were kept.

The TCR was taken from a woman aged 45 to 65 with acute COVID-19. What was sequenced was PBMCs or T cells enriched from blood (not recorded which). This sequence uses TRBV7-2 and TRBJ1-2, and TRBD1 aligns with 9 junction nucleotides. The nucleotide sequence reads TGTGCCAGCAGCCCAGTCCGACAGGGGGGGTCCTATGGCTACACCTTC. Translation gives CASSPVRQGGSYGYTF.